This T cell receptor (beta chain) was sequenced in a study of T cells in Graves' hyperthyroidism and ophthalmopathy. Across 18 months, stable Graves' hyperthyroidism was marked by no progression to ophthalmopathy. Exclusions: uncontrolled infection, other autoimmune disease, pregnancy, lactation. Amplification targeted TCR beta CDR3 regions from RNA transcripts. The HTBI primer set served for first-round RT-PCR of the TCR CDR3. One entry per CDR3 protein, called by TCRdb with MiXCR from the multiplex PCR reads. In the table there are hundreds of thousands of distinct CDR3 sequences, 30% to 40% of which are singletons. This clonotype was counted at least ten times. Looked up from germline, CDR1 is SEHNR and CDR2 is FQNEAQ (reference sequence). Deletions cut 1 base from V and 6 bases from J, with 9 bases between. The CDR3 extends over 13 amino acids.

The receptor's source is a woman aged 40 to 49 with Graves' hyperthyroidism. Specimen: blood. The rearrangement links TRBV7-9 to TRBJ1-2; D is undetermined. The CDR3 DNA follows: TGTGCCAGCAGCTTAGACATGCTACATGGCTACACCTTC. As protein: CASSLDMLHGYTF.